A selection of T cell receptor beta chains follows, all from one sample in a study of CD8 T cells in Susac syndrome. TCRdb used MiXCR to reprocess the immunoSEQ multiplex PCR reads, holding one entry per CDR3 protein. The sample holds tens of thousands of distinct CDR3 sequences; 96% are singletons and the top ten take 0.095% to 0.12%. What was sequenced was CD4+ T cells from PBMCs. The receptor source for this set is a human donor with multiple sclerosis. CDR3s include the opening cysteine and the closing phenylalanine or tryptophan. D genes are given only for firm matches. Size tells how often a clone was seen (once, few, many) or the class of an expanded clone, and some rows leave it out.

V: TRBV4-2
J: TRBJ2-3
size: NA
D: NA
CDR3: CASSQVGGGADTQYF
DNA: TGTGCCAGCAGCCAAGTCGGGGGTGGGGCAGATACGCAGTATTTT

V: TRBV6-5
J: TRBJ2-1
size: once
D: TRBD2
CDR3: CASSHGTSGGRARVNEQFF
DNA: TGTGCCAGCAGTCACGGGACTAGCGGGGGGAGGGCCAGAGTCAATGAGCAGTTCTTC

V: TRBV7-2
J: TRBJ2-2
size: NA
D: NA
CDR3: CASSTYRDTGELFF
DNA: TGTGCCAGCAGCACCTACAGGGACACCGGGGAGCTGTTTTTT

V: TRBV7-9
J: TRBJ2-5
size: NA
D: NA
CDR3: CASSLESPVYQETQYF
DNA: TGTGCCAGCAGCTTAGAGTCCCCCGTGTACCAAGAGACCCAGTACTTC

V: TRBV29-1
J: TRBJ2-1
size: once
D: NA
CDR3: CSVEVSGVSYNEQFF
DNA: TGCAGCGTTGAGGTCTCTGGTGTCTCCTACAATGAGCAGTTCTTC

V: TRBV20-1
J: TRBJ2-7
size: NA
D: NA
CDR3: CSAGRRRYEQYF
DNA: TGCAGTGCCGGGCGGCGGCGGTACGAGCAGTACTTC

V: TRBV20-1
J: TRBJ2-7
size: NA
D: NA
CDR3: CSARGPVNSYEQYF
DNA: TGCAGTGCCCGAGGCCCAGTAAACTCCTACGAGCAGTACTTC

V: TRBV10-3
J: TRBJ2-7
size: NA
D: TRBD2
CDR3: CAIRISGTPSYEQYF
DNA: TGTGCCATCAGGATTAGCGGGACCCCGTCCTACGAGCAGTACTTC

V: TRBV24-1
J: TRBJ2-3
size: NA
D: TRBD2
CDR3: CATSDPTGGPADTQYF
DNA: TGTGCCACCAGTGATCCCACGGGGGGGCCGGCAGATACGCAGTATTTT

V: TRBV3-1
J: TRBJ2-1
size: NA
D: NA
CDR3: CASSQGVARNEQFF
DNA: TGTGCCAGCAGCCAAGGGGTCGCGAGAAATGAGCAGTTCTTC

V: TRBV7-2
J: TRBJ1-5
size: NA
D: NA
CDR3: CASSSPPDRPQHF
DNA: TGTGCCAGCAGCTCCCCCCCGGACAGGCCCCAGCATTTT

V: TRBV4-3
J: TRBJ1-2
size: NA
D: NA
CDR3: CASSQGPYGYTF
DNA: TGCGCCAGCAGCCAAGGGCCGTATGGCTACACCTTC

V: TRBV7-3
J: TRBJ2-5
size: NA
D: NA
CDR3: CASSLTGGPRETQYF
DNA: TGTGCCAGCAGCTTAACGGGGGGACCCAGGGAGACCCAGTACTTC

V: TRBV5-4
J: TRBJ2-7
size: NA
D: NA
CDR3: CASSLDRAHEQYF
DNA: TGTGCCAGCAGCTTGGACAGGGCCCACGAGCAGTACTTC

V: TRBV2
J: TRBJ1-2
size: NA
D: NA
CDR3: CASSGTAYGYTF
DNA: TGTGCCAGCAGCGGGACCGCTTATGGCTACACCTTC